The 27 T cell receptor beta chains presented below share a single source sample, sequenced in a study of T cell changes during pregnancy in multiple sclerosis. Produced via immunoSEQ multiplex PCR; TCRdb's table is partial and in-frame only. This table has tens of thousands of clones, around nine tenths appearing once. The sequencing used CD4+ T cells from peripheral blood mononuclear cells, collected in the first trimester of pregnancy. The source of these receptors is a female donor in good health, enrolled as a control in a pregnancy study.

The V call is TRBV28, the J call TRBJ1-2, with D unresolved. The germline gives CDR1 MDHEN, CDR2 SYDVKM. The CDR3 runs 16 residues. V lost 4 bases to trimming and J lost 2 bases, with 17 bases between them. CDR3: CASSSFNSGPNYGYTF. The CDR3 DNA reads TGTGCCAGCAGTTCCTTCAACTCAGGTCCCAACTATGGCTACACCTTC.

The chain links TRBV5-6 to TRBJ1-2; D not certain. The germline CDR1 and CDR2 sequences are SGHDT and YYEEEE. This CDR3 is 15 amino acids long. Trimming removed 1 base from V and 4 bases from J, with 14 bases in between. CDR3 residues: CASSLTPQDTYGYTF. The CDR3 DNA is TGTGCCAGCAGCTTGACGCCACAAGATACCTATGGCTACACCTTC.

J is TRBJ2-7 and V is TRBV7-2; perhaps TRBD2 as D (6 bases). Germline V gene sequence: CDR1 SGHTA, CDR2 FQGNSA. CDR3 length equals 15 residues. Trimming shortened V by 6 bases and J by 0 bases, and 15 bases separated the two germline ends. This CDR3 reads CASSIQPGVSYEQYF. CDR3 bases: TGTGCCAGCAGTATTCAACCGGGGGTCTCCTACGAGCAGTACTTC.

The gene calls are TRBV6-6 and TRBJ2-7, with 7 bases matching TRBD2. CDR1 and CDR2 from the germline V gene are MNHNY and SVGAGI (reference sequence). V was clipped by 6 bases and J by 3 bases; unmatched bases: 8. This CDR3 spans 14 amino acids. DNA of the CDR3: TGTGCCAGCAGATCAGTTGGGGGGGTCTACGAGCAGTACTTC. Protein: CASRSVGGVYEQYF.

The chain uses TRBV27 and TRBJ1-1; 7 bases agree with TRBD1. Germline V gene data show CDR1 as MNHEY and CDR2 as SMNVEV (reference sequence). The junction had 14 bases not matched to a gene; V was cut back by 5 bases and J by 2 bases. The CDR3 has 17 residues. The CDR3 loop is CASSPRTGTRTNTEAFF. The CDR3 DNA reads TGTGCCAGCAGTCCGCGGACAGGAACGAGGACCAACACTGAAGCTTTCTTT.

V is TRBV21-1 and J is TRBJ1-2. TRBV21-1 is described as a pseudogene. The CDR3 is made up of 15 amino acids. This chain's CDR3 is CASSKVRSASYGYTF. Here the CDR3 DNA reads TGTGCCAGCAGCAAAGTAAGGAGCGCGAGCTATGGCTACACCTTC.

The genes are TRBV7-2 and TRBJ1-5; 7 bases fit TRBD1. Looked up from germline, CDR1 is SGHTA and CDR2 is FQGNSA. V lost 4 bases, J lost 4 bases, and 4 bases stayed unmatched. This CDR3 comprises 14 residues. The CDR3 DNA reads as TGTGCCAGCAGCTCCGGGACAGCAAATCAGCCCCAGCATTTT. It encodes CASSSGTANQPQHF. Supplemented by reference TRBV7-2 and TRBJ1-5, the full variable domain reads GAGVSQSPSNKVTEKGKDVELRCDPISGHTALYWYRQSLGQGLEFLIYFQGNSAPDKSGLPSDRFSAERTGGSVSTLTIQRTQQEDSAVYLCASSSGTANQPQHFGDGTRLSIL.

This sequence joins TRBV7-8 and TRBJ1-5; 9 bases are shared with TRBD1. The ends lost 4 bases at V and 4 bases at J; junction bases unmatched: 5. The CDR3 is 15 amino acids. Germline CDR1 SGHVS, CDR2 FQNEAQ. The CDR3 DNA is TGTGCCAGCAGCTCTTACAGGGGGCGAAATCAGCCCCAGCATTTT. Translated, it gives CASSSYRGRNQPQHF.

This chain links TRBV30 with TRBJ1-5, with TRBD1 as a possible D gene (6 bases). CDR3 length: 14 amino acids. The germline V gene has CDR1 GTSNPN and CDR2 SVGIG (reference sequence). Trimming took off 3 bases at V and 2 bases at J, with 11 bases between the two ends. DNA of the CDR3: TGTGCCTGGAGGGAACACAGGGGCAATCAGCCCCAGCATTTT. Translating gives CAWREHRGNQPQHF.

V is TRBV28 and J is TRBJ2-5, with 8 bases lining up with TRBD2. Germline values: CDR1 MDHEN, CDR2 SYDVKM. The CDR3 extends over 15 amino acids. The ends lost 6 bases at V and 4 bases at J; junction bases unmatched: 10. Here the CDR3 DNA reads TGTGCCAGCAGCCTACCAGGACTAGCCGGAGAGACCCAGTACTTC. Its translation is CASSLPGLAGETQYF. The full variable domain, its missing parts supplied by reference TRBV28 and TRBJ2-5, is DVKVTQSSRYLVKRTGEKVFLECVQDMDHENMFWYRQDPGLGLRLIYFSYDVKMKEKGDIPEGYSVSREKKERFSLILESASTNQTSMYLCASSLPGLAGETQYFGPGTRLLVL.

The chain has TRBV23-1 and TRBJ2-2, with 11 positions matching TRBD1. TRBV23-1 is identified as an open reading frame with a role that is uncertain. Trimming removed 0 bases from V and 4 bases from J; junction bases left unmatched: 7. The CDR3 has 18 residues. The CDR3 bases are TGCGCCAGCAGTCAATCGATACGGGACAGGGGGTCCACCGGGGAGCTGTTTTTT. It encodes CASSQSIRDRGSTGELFF.

The chain carries TRBV19 and TRBJ1-1; tentative D call: TRBD1 (6 bases). CDR3 length: 13 residues. Germline V lookup: CDR1 LNHDA, CDR2 SQIVND (reference sequence). V lost 3 bases to trimming and J lost 4 bases, with 9 bases between them. Written as DNA, the CDR3 is TGTGCCAGTAGTATCGGCAGGGGCACTGAAGCTTTCTTT. This codes for CASSIGRGTEAFF. Together with reference TRBV19 and TRBJ1-1, the CDR3 gives the full variable domain: DGGITQSPKYLFRKEGQNVTLSCEQNLNHDAMYWYRQDPGQGLRLIYYSQIVNDFQKGDIAEGYSVSREKKESFPLTVTSAQKNPTAFYLCASSIGRGTEAFFGQGTRLTVV.

This chain connects TRBV7-9 to TRBJ2-1; TRBD2 matches 11 bases. The J segment lost 8 bases and the V segment lost 1 base, leaving 4 bases of the junction unmatched. The germline V gene has CDR1 SEHNR and CDR2 FQNEAQ (reference sequence). This CDR3 contains 15 residues. CDR3 amino acids: CASSLGGLAVYEQFF. DNA of the CDR3: TGTGCCAGCAGCTTAGGGGGACTAGCGGTATATGAGCAGTTCTTC. The full variable domain, with the rest looked up from reference TRBV7-9 and TRBJ2-1, is DTGVSQNPRHKITKRGQNVTFRCDPISEHNRLYWYRQTLGQGPEFLTYFQNEAQLEKSRLLSDRFSAERPKGSFSTLEIQRTEQGDSAMYLCASSLGGLAVYEQFFGPGTRLTVL.

V usage is TRBV5-4 and J usage is TRBJ2-1; 7 nucleotides match TRBD2. Trimming removed 1 base from V and 2 bases from J; junction bases left unmatched: 3. The CDR3 covers 15 residues. Germline CDR1 reads SGHNT; CDR2 reads YYREEE (reference sequence). The CDR3 here is CASSLPRGAYNEQFF. The CDR3 bases are TGTGCCAGCAGCTTGCCCCGGGGGGCCTACAATGAGCAGTTCTTC.

The gene calls are TRBV19 and TRBJ1-5; D unresolved. The length of the CDR3 is 14 residues. CDR1 and CDR2 from the germline V gene are LNHDA and SQIVND (reference sequence). V was shortened by 7 bases and J by 3 bases, with 13 bases between the two germline ends. The CDR3 is CASKGSQINQPQHF. CDR3 sequence (DNA): TGTGCCAGTAAAGGGAGTCAGATCAATCAGCCCCAGCATTTT.

The chain has TRBV10-3 and TRBJ1-4; tentative D call: TRBD1 (5 bases). V dropped 6 bases and J dropped 7 bases, with 12 bases sitting between them. The length of the CDR3 is 13 residues. Germline CDR1 ENHRY, CDR2 SYGVKD. The CDR3 bases are TGTGCCATCAGAGGGGTTGGGGCTGAAAAACTGTTTTTT. Translation gives CAIRGVGAEKLFF.

The rearrangement links TRBV5-3 to TRBJ2-5; TRBD2 might be the D (5 bases). TRBV5-3 is assigned to the ORF class and has an uncertain function. There are 11 residues in the CDR3. Trimming removed 3 bases from V and 5 bases from J, with 5 bases in between. The CDR3 reads CARSWRETQYF. The CDR3 DNA sequence: TGTGCCAGAAGCTGGAGGGAGACCCAGTACTTC.

This chain joins TRBV5-4 and TRBJ2-7; D may be TRBD1 (6 bases). CDR1 SGHNT and CDR2 YYREEE come from the germline V gene (reference sequence). V was clipped by 3 bases and J by 0 bases, with 16 bases between them. This CDR3 region has 16 residues. This CDR3 is CASSYRTATSSYEQYF. CDR3 DNA sequence: TGTGCCAGCAGCTACCGGACAGCAACGAGCTCCTACGAGCAGTACTTC. Full variable domain (outside the CDR3, taken from reference TRBV5-4 and TRBJ2-7): ETGVTQSPTHLIKTRGQQVTLRCSSQSGHNTVSWYQQALGQGPQFIFQYYREEENGRGNFPPRFSGLQFPNYSSELNVNALELDDSALYLCASSYRTATSSYEQYFGPGTRLTVT.

The chain combines TRBV11-3 with TRBJ1-1; D not resolved. The CDR3 spans 13 residues. From germline, CDR1 is SGHNT and CDR2 YENEEA. Trimming stripped 6 bases from V and 0 bases from J, with 8 bases between. CDR3 bases: TGTGCCAGCAGTCGGTCCATGAACACTGAAGCTTTCTTT. This gives the protein CASSRSMNTEAFF.

This chain links TRBV18 with TRBJ1-6; D ambiguous. Trimming removed 5 bases from V and 5 bases from J, with 7 bases in between. Germline V CDR1 and CDR2: KGHSH, LQKENI. The CDR3 consists of 13 residues. The CDR3 nucleotides read TGTGCCAGCTCAGAGCTAGATAATTCACCCCTCCACTTT. It specifies CASSELDNSPLHF. The full variable domain, its missing parts supplied by reference TRBV18 and TRBJ1-6, is NAGVMQNPRHLVRRRGQEARLRCSPMKGHSHVYWYRQLPEEGLKFMVYLQKENIIDESGMPKERFSAEFPKEGPSILRIQQVVRGDSAAYFCASSELDNSPLHFGNGTRLTVT.

The chain combines TRBV10-3 with TRBJ1-1, with D maybe TRBD1 (5 bases). V lost 5 bases, J lost 5 bases, and 15 bases lay in between. The V gene's germline CDR1 is ENHRY and CDR2 SYGVKD. The CDR3 is 14 amino acids. CDR3 bases: TGTGCCATCAGTCAGGGCACCTTTGGGACTGAAGCTTTCTTT. Translating gives CAISQGTFGTEAFF.

On this clone: This sample includes further DNA sequences coding for the same CDR3. The genes are TRBV5-1 and TRBJ2-5; a possible D gene is TRBD2 (5 bases). This CDR3 has 14 residues. CDR1 SGHRS and CDR2 YFSETQ come from the germline V gene. V was pared by 0 bases and J by 3 bases, with 9 bases between. The CDR3 sequence: CASSLESREETQYF. The CDR3 region has the DNA TGCGCCAGCAGCTTGGAGTCGCGGGAAGAGACCCAGTACTTC.

The genes are TRBV2 and TRBJ2-1, with TRBD2 matching 12 bases. V lost 4 bases, J lost 3 bases, and 7 bases stayed unmatched. The CDR3 is made up of 17 amino acids. In germline, CDR1 is SNHLY, CDR2 FYNNEI. The DNA of the CDR3 is TGTGCCAGCAGTGGAGTGACTAGCGGGGGCCTCTACAATGAGCAGTTCTTC. Its translation is CASSGVTSGGLYNEQFF. The full variable domain, in which reference TRBV2 and TRBJ2-1 provide the parts outside the CDR3, is EPEVTQTPSHQVTQMGQEVILRCVPISNHLYFYWYRQILGQKVEFLVSFYNNEISEKSEIFDDQFSVERPDGSNFTLKIRSTKLEDSAMYFCASSGVTSGGLYNEQFFGPGTRLTVL.

The chain recombines TRBV27 with TRBJ1-5, with 7 positions matching TRBD1. The junction had 8 bases not matched to a gene; V was cut back by 6 bases and J by 6 bases. Germline-derived CDR1 and CDR2 are MNHEY and SMNVEV (reference sequence). The CDR3 loop spans 14 amino acids. The CDR3 spells CASSFHRGSQPQHF. The DNA of the CDR3 is TGTGCCAGCAGCTTCCACAGGGGAAGTCAGCCCCAGCATTTT.

The gene calls are TRBV2 and TRBJ2-7, with D hard to call. CDR1 is SNHLY, CDR2 FYNNEI, per germline. The CDR3 consists of 13 residues. V lost 1 base to trimming and J lost 6 bases, with 10 bases between them. The CDR3 region is CASSEGQVSEQYF. In DNA, the CDR3 is TGTGCCAGCAGTGAAGGGCAGGTTAGCGAGCAGTACTTC.

The chain carries TRBV20-1 and TRBJ2-7; D unclear. The CDR3 runs to 11 residues. The germline V gene has CDR1 DFQATT and CDR2 SNEGSKA (reference sequence). Trimming shortened V by 0 bases and J by 4 bases, and 4 bases separated the two germline ends. CDR3 bases: TGCAGTGCTAGAGATAATTACGAGCAGTACTTC. This encodes CSARDNYEQYF.

V gene TRBV6-5 combines with J gene TRBJ2-1; D is perhaps TRBD1 (5 bases). CDR1 and CDR2 from the germline V gene are MNHEY and SVGAGI. The CDR3 length is 12 residues. Between the trimmed V and J ends, which lost 8 bases and 10 bases, there was a span of 15 bases. The DNA of the CDR3 is TGTGCCAGCGGGGCTCGGGCTGCGGAGCAGTTCTTC. Translating gives CASGARAAEQFF.